These 32 T cell receptor beta chains came from one sample sequenced in a study of cytomegalovirus exposure and HLA in healthy donors. TCRdb keeps only in-frame clones here, not all; method: immunoSEQ multiplex PCR. The sample has under 250,000 clones, approximately 82% seen once. The sequencing sample was made of PBMCs. Receptor source: a woman between 18 and 30 years old in good health and CMV-seronegative.

The chain couples TRBV5-1 to TRBJ1-5; weak D call: TRBD1 (5 bases). Trimming shortened V by 4 bases and J by 2 bases, and 10 bases separated the two germline ends. Germline V CDR1 and CDR2: SGHRS, YFSETQ. This CDR3 contains 14 residues. This chain's CDR3 is CASSPGGRNQPQHF. CDR3 coding DNA: TGCGCCAGCAGCCCCGGGGGACGCAATCAGCCCCAGCATTTT. The full variable domain, completed using reference TRBV5-1 and TRBJ1-5, is KAGVTQTPRYLIKTRGQQVTLSCSPISGHRSVSWYQQTPGQGLQFLFEYFSETQRNKGNFPGRFSGRQFSNSRSEMNVSTLELGDSALYLCASSPGGRNQPQHFGDGTRLSIL.

This clone came up a few times. The J gene is TRBJ2-1, the V gene TRBV30; D call uncertain. The CDR3 loop spans 14 amino acids. V was pared by 3 bases and J by 3 bases, with 12 bases between. The germline CDR1 and CDR2 sequences are GTSNPN and SVGIG (reference sequence). The CDR3 nucleotides are TGTGCCTGGAGCCTCGCACGGAACTACAATGAGCAGTTCTTC. Its translation: CAWSLARNYNEQFF.

The chain uses TRBV28 and TRBJ1-5, with a tentative D call TRBD1 (6 bases). This CDR3 has 17 amino acids. Germline CDR1 is MDHEN and CDR2 is SYDVKM. V was cut by 6 bases and J by 5 bases, with 23 bases left in between. The DNA for the CDR3 is TGTGCCAGCAGCTTACCTTCAGGGCTTGGGGGCGATCAGCCCCAGCATTTT. It yields the protein CASSLPSGLGGDQPQHF.

The gene calls are TRBV9 and TRBJ2-1; TRBD2 matches at 11 bases. Germline V gives CDR1 SGDLS, CDR2 YYNGEE. The CDR3 runs to 16 residues. V was pared by 0 bases and J by 8 bases, with 7 bases of the junction left unmatched. The CDR3 region is CASSVVGSGRADEQFF. As DNA, the CDR3 is TGTGCCAGCAGCGTAGTGGGTAGCGGGAGGGCGGATGAGCAGTTCTTC.

This clone was recorded once. The chain recombines TRBV14 with TRBJ2-7; 9 bases are a match to TRBD1. V lost 3 bases, J lost 0 bases, and 18 bases stayed unmatched. CDR1 is SGHDN and CDR2 is FVKESK in the germline V gene. This CDR3 is built from 20 residues. The CDR3 DNA follows: TGTGCCAGCAGCCACTCTCACGGGACAGGGAGATTCGCTACCTCCTACGAGCAGTACTTC. Protein product: CASSHSHGTGRFATSYEQYF. Drawing the rest from reference TRBV14 and TRBJ2-7, the complete variable domain is EAGVTQFPSHSVIEKGQTVTLRCDPISGHDNLYWYRRVMGKEIKFLLHFVKESKQDESGMPNNRFLAERTGGTYSTLKVQPAELEDSGVYFCASSHSHGTGRFATSYEQYFGPGTRLTVT.

DNA of the CDR3: TGTGCCAGCAGACCCGGATGGGCGAACACTGAAGCTTTCTTT. It codes for CASRPGWANTEAFF. The rearrangement uses TRBV6-5 and TRBJ1-1, with D unclear. Deletions cut 6 bases from V and 1 base from J, with 12 bases between. This CDR3 region has 14 residues. Germline V CDR1 and CDR2: MNHEY, SVGAGI.

This chain joins TRBV10-3 and TRBJ1-1; the match to TRBD1 covers 7 bases. Losses at the gene ends were 9 bases for V and 4 bases for J; bases not matched to a gene: 8. The CDR3 runs 13 residues. CDR1 and CDR2 (germline): ENHRY, SYGVKD. The CDR3 sequence: CAMRGDSRTEAFF. As DNA, the CDR3 is TGTGCCATGAGGGGGGACAGTCGCACTGAAGCTTTCTTT.

The V gene is TRBV7-8, the J gene TRBJ1-2, with TRBD1 identical over 8 bases. The germline V gene encodes CDR1 SGHVS and CDR2 FQNEAQ. Trimming cost V 6 bases and J 4 bases; bases outside gene matches: 7. CDR3 length equals 14 residues. For the CDR3, the DNA is TGTGCCAGCAGTTTGAGACAGGGGAGCTATGGCTACACCTTC. Translated: CASSLRQGSYGYTF.

The chain couples TRBV2 to TRBJ2-1; tentative D call: TRBD1 (6 bases). The V gene lost 2 bases and the J gene lost 4 bases, with 12 bases spanning the gap. Germline CDR1 reads SNHLY; CDR2 reads FYNNEI. CDR3 length: 15 residues. The CDR3 here is CASSERQRGYNEQFF. CDR3 coding DNA: TGTGCCAGCAGTGAAAGACAAAGGGGGTACAATGAGCAGTTCTTC.

The V call is TRBV27, the J call TRBJ2-1; no clear D gene. Germline CDR1 reads MNHEY; CDR2 reads SMNVEV (reference sequence). The CDR3 has 12 amino acids. The chain's CDR3 is CGSRSSYNEQFF. The CDR3 nucleotides read TGTGGGTCAAGGAGCTCCTACAATGAGCAGTTCTTC.

This chain links TRBV13 with TRBJ2-1; 9 bases are a match to TRBD2. The V gene's germline CDR1 is PRHDT and CDR2 FYEKMQ (reference sequence). Trimming took 5 bases from V and 4 from J; bases not matched to a gene: 6. The CDR3 has 15 residues. The CDR3 sequence: CASSPGLAAYNEQFF. The CDR3 DNA sequence: TGTGCCAGCAGCCCGGGACTAGCAGCGTACAATGAGCAGTTCTTC.

This sequence joins TRBV19 and TRBJ1-2; no firm D call. Germline assignment: CDR1 LNHDA and CDR2 SQIVND (reference sequence). The CDR3 covers 14 residues. Deletions cut 3 bases from V and 8 bases from J, with 16 bases between. The CDR3 DNA follows: TGTGCCAGTAGTATTTGGCCGGCCCTAAGGGGCTACACCTTC. It codes for CASSIWPALRGYTF.

The CDR3 region has the DNA TGTGCCAGCTCTTTGGGAGGGACTAGCGCCGACTACGAGCAGTACTTC. Protein sequence: CASSLGGTSADYEQYF. This chain connects TRBV18 to TRBJ2-7, with 10 bases identical to TRBD2. CDR1 is KGHSH, CDR2 LQKENI, per germline. V shed 6 bases and J 3 bases; nucleotides not matched to a gene: 11. This CDR3 spans 16 amino acids.

The genes are TRBV7-9 and TRBJ1-5; no firm D call. Germline lookup yields CDR1 SEHNR and CDR2 FQNEAQ (reference sequence). The CDR3 covers 13 residues. Between the trimmed V and J ends, which lost 4 bases and 0 bases, there was a span of 4 bases. The CDR3, as DNA: TGTGCCAGCAGCTCGTATAGCAATCAGCCCCAGCATTTT. The encoded protein is CASSSYSNQPQHF.

This rearrangement joins TRBV4-1 to TRBJ1-4; possibly TRBD1 for D (5 bases). Germline assignment: CDR1 MGHRA and CDR2 YSYEKL. Deletions cut 2 bases from V and 3 bases from J, with 13 bases between. The CDR3 runs 16 residues. The DNA for the CDR3 is TGCGCCAGCAGCCAAAAAGGAGGACAAGCTAATGAAAAACTGTTTTTT. The encoded protein is CASSQKGGQANEKLFF.

About this clone itself: This CDR3 is also generated by other DNA sequences in the sample. This chain joins TRBV11-2 and TRBJ2-7; 7 bases agree with TRBD2. There are 14 residues in the CDR3. Germline V gives CDR1 SGHAT, CDR2 FQNNGV. The J segment lost 2 bases and the V segment lost 1 base, leaving 2 bases of the junction unmatched. The CDR3 DNA is TGTGCCAGCAGCTTAGGCGGGGGAACCTACGAGCAGTACTTC. Amino acid sequence: CASSLGGGTYEQYF.

The V gene is TRBV6-1, the J gene TRBJ1-2; D uncertain. The V gene lost 3 bases and the J gene lost 4 bases, with 6 bases spanning the gap. The CDR3 totals 12 residues. Germline lookup yields CDR1 MNHNS and CDR2 SASEGT. The CDR3 here is CASSDGSYGYTF. The DNA of the CDR3 is TGTGCCAGCAGTGACGGAAGCTATGGCTACACCTTC.

The genes are TRBV19 and TRBJ1-2, with 10 bases fitting TRBD1. CDR1 LNHDA and CDR2 SQIVND come from the germline V gene (reference sequence). The CDR3 spans 14 residues. The trim removed 6 bases at V and 3 bases at J, leaving 4 bases unmatched. The CDR3 here is CASRRQGADYGYTF. The CDR3 bases are TGTGCCAGTAGAAGACAGGGGGCTGACTATGGCTACACCTTC.

This chain connects TRBV30 to TRBJ1-2; D unclear. This CDR3 region has 13 residues. Germline CDR1 reads GTSNPN; CDR2 reads SVGIG (reference sequence). The CDR3 DNA is TGTACCAAGAGGCGGGAAAGGGAAATTGGCTACACCTTC. This sequence encodes CTKRREREIGYTF.

The chain carries TRBV28 and TRBJ2-1; TRBD2 matches 11 bases. V shed 6 bases and J 5 bases; nucleotides not matched to a gene: 9. The germline CDR1 and CDR2 sequences are MDHEN and SYDVKM. This CDR3 has 16 amino acids. CDR3 bases: TGTGCCAGCAGACCTCATAGCGGGAGGGGCCACAATGAGCAGTTCTTC. Amino acid sequence: CASRPHSGRGHNEQFF.

The V call is TRBV7-9, the J call TRBJ1-3, with D possibly being TRBD1 (5 bases). This CDR3 region has 16 residues. CDR1 and CDR2 from the germline V gene are SEHNR and FQNEAQ (reference sequence). With 7 bases removed from V and 0 bases from J, the gap between germline ends came to 16 bases. CDR3 DNA: TGTGCCAGCACCTCCCCAGGGTTCTTCTCTGGAAACACCATATATTTT. This gives the protein CASTSPGFFSGNTIYF.

The V gene is TRBV5-1, the J gene TRBJ2-7; D is unresolved. Germline V lookup: CDR1 SGHRS, CDR2 YFSETQ. V dropped 0 bases and J dropped 2 bases, with 9 bases sitting between them. The CDR3 is 14 residues long. CDR3 in amino acids: CASSLDQPTYEQYF. For the CDR3, the DNA is TGCGCCAGCAGCTTGGATCAGCCGACCTACGAGCAGTACTTC. The full variable domain, rest sourced from reference TRBV5-1 and TRBJ2-7, is KAGVTQTPRYLIKTRGQQVTLSCSPISGHRSVSWYQQTPGQGLQFLFEYFSETQRNKGNFPGRFSGRQFSNSRSEMNVSTLELGDSALYLCASSLDQPTYEQYFGPGTRLTVT.

This clone was observed a few times. The chain links TRBV29-1 to TRBJ1-1, with TRBD1 matching over 7 bases. Germline V CDR1 and CDR2: SQVTM, ANQGSEA. Trimming at V came to 7 bases and at J to 7 bases, leaving 12 bases not matched to a gene. This CDR3 contains 13 residues. The CDR3 loop is CSARRGLEIEAFF. The CDR3 bases are TGCAGCGCTCGGAGGGGGCTCGAGATTGAAGCTTTCTTT.

This clone has a single count. The rearrangement links TRBV2 to TRBJ2-2, with 9 bases fitting TRBD2. The CDR3 has 17 amino acids. After removal of 2 bases from V and 4 bases from J, the junction contained 8 bases not matched to a gene. Per germline, CDR1 SNHLY and CDR2 FYNNEI. Written as DNA, the CDR3 is TGTGCCAGCAGTGAAAAGAGGGCGGGAGGGTCCACCGGGGAGCTGTTTTTT. Protein sequence: CASSEKRAGGSTGELFF.

The V call is TRBV27, the J call TRBJ2-1; 12 positions agree with TRBD2. Trimming at V came to 2 bases and at J to 1 base, leaving 3 bases not matched to a gene. The CDR3 covers 17 residues. Germline CDR1 MNHEY, CDR2 SMNVEV (reference sequence). The CDR3 reads CASSLGLAGGSYNEQFF. The DNA for the CDR3 is TGTGCCAGCAGTTTAGGGCTAGCGGGGGGGTCCTACAATGAGCAGTTCTTC.

This chain joins TRBV6-5 and TRBJ2-7; D possibly corresponds to TRBD2 (6 bases). V dropped 6 bases and J dropped 3 bases, with 12 bases sitting between them. Germline loops: CDR1 MNHEY, CDR2 SVGAGI. The CDR3 extends over 13 amino acids. DNA of the CDR3: TGTGCCAGCAGACGCGGGACGGACTACGAGCAGTACTTC. Protein sequence: CASRRGTDYEQYF.

The chain carries TRBV10-2 and TRBJ1-1, with a possible D match to TRBD1 (5 bases). Germline values: CDR1 WSHSY, CDR2 SAAADI. Deletions cut 0 bases from V and 1 base from J, with 6 bases between. This CDR3 spans 14 amino acids. The CDR3 DNA follows: TGCGCCAGCAGTGAGTCCGGGGGGAACACTGAAGCTTTCTTT. Its translation is CASSESGGNTEAFF.

The DNA for the CDR3 is TGTGCCAGCAGTTTAGACGTGGTGGCCCATGAAAAACTGTTTTTT. The encoded protein is CASSLDVVAHEKLFF. The chain employs TRBV28 and TRBJ1-4; no firm D call. CDR3 size: 15 residues. The V gene's germline CDR1 is MDHEN and CDR2 SYDVKM. Trimming shortened V by 2 bases and J by 6 bases, and 13 bases separated the two germline ends.

The chain joins TRBV4-2 to TRBJ2-1; no firm D call. Trimming stripped 8 bases from V and 6 bases from J, with 11 bases between. This CDR3 is built from 12 residues. Germline CDR1 LGHNA, CDR2 YNFKEQ. The CDR3: CASSRGGNEQFF. DNA of the CDR3: TGTGCCAGCTCCCGCGGCGGCAATGAGCAGTTCTTC.

To note about this clone: This specimen includes other DNA sequences encoding the same CDR3. The chain is built from TRBV28 and TRBJ2-1; D gene uncertain. The CDR3 is 11 amino acids. Trimming removed 6 bases from V and 6 bases from J, with 6 bases in between. Germline V gene lookup returns CDR1 MDHEN and CDR2 SYDVKM. In nucleotides, the CDR3 is TGTGCCAGCAGCCGCCCCAATGAGCAGTTCTTC. Translation: CASSRPNEQFF.

The V and J genes are TRBV11-2 and TRBJ2-7; D uncertain. V dropped 1 base and J dropped 5 bases, with 9 bases sitting between them. In germline, CDR1 is SGHAT, CDR2 FQNNGV. The CDR3 is 13 amino acids. The CDR3 coding sequence is TGTGCCAGCAGCTTAGCATGGGGTGACGAGCAGTACTTC. Translated: CASSLAWGDEQYF.

A single count supports this clone. This rearrangement joins TRBV7-9 to TRBJ1-1, with no clear D. The germline CDR1 and CDR2 sequences are SEHNR and FQNEAQ (reference sequence). Trimming stripped 5 bases from V and 1 base from J, with 11 bases between. The CDR3 length is 14 residues. This chain's CDR3 is CASSQRTANTEAFF. The CDR3 DNA reads TGTGCCAGCAGCCAAAGGACGGCGAACACTGAAGCTTTCTTT. Supplemented by reference TRBV7-9 and TRBJ1-1, the full variable domain reads DTGVSQNPRHKITKRGQNVTFRCDPISEHNRLYWYRQTLGQGPEFLTYFQNEAQLEKSRLLSDRFSAERPKGSFSTLEIQRTEQGDSAMYLCASSQRTANTEAFFGQGTRLTVV.